These 22 T cell receptor beta chains originate from one sample sequenced in a study of blood T cells in healthy people across ages. With a J-beta primer mix and a sample-barcoded 5' primer, a second PCR ran about 7 to 11 cycles. One entry per CDR3 protein results from TCRdb running MiXCR on the 5' RACE reads. The table has approximately 600,000 distinct CDR3 sequences, about 54% seen once. The sequencing input was blood. These receptors were taken from a man in his sixties in good health.

This clonotype appeared a few times. This rearrangement joins TRBV5-6 to TRBJ1-2; 9 bases align to TRBD1. The CDR3 is 15 residues long. V dropped 5 bases and J dropped 3; count of bases not matched to a gene: 8. CDR1 SGHDT and CDR2 YYEEEE come from the germline V gene. The chain's CDR3 is CASRPTGGNYYGYTF. The CDR3 region has the DNA TGTGCCAGCAGACCTACAGGGGGCAACTACTATGGCTACACCTTC.

This clonotype occurred a few times. V usage is TRBV28 and J usage is TRBJ1-4; TRBD1 agrees at 9 bases. Germline CDR1 reads MDHEN; CDR2 reads SYDVKM. There are 15 residues in the CDR3. Trimming took 5 bases from V and 6 from J; bases not matched to a gene: 7. This CDR3 reads CASSTPGTGHEKLFF. The CDR3 coding sequence is TGTGCCAGCAGTACCCCCGGGACAGGGCATGAAAAACTGTTTTTT.

CDR3 loop: CASSPGPLGTQYF. Written as DNA, the CDR3 is TGTGCCAGTAGTCCCGGACCGCTGGGGACCCAGTACTTC. The chain joins TRBV19 to TRBJ2-5; no clear D gene. V was trimmed by 5 bases and J by 7 bases, leaving 14 bases between them. The length of the CDR3 is 13 residues. The germline V gene has CDR1 LNHDA and CDR2 SQIVND (reference sequence).

Remarks on this clonotype: One base away lies a much larger clone, so this may be a sequencing read error. V and J are TRBV2 and TRBJ2-4; D possibly uses TRBD1 or TRBD2 (5 bases each). The assigned J gene may be wrong: the sequence end matches TRBJ2-7 better. This CDR3 comprises 12 residues. Germline assignment: CDR1 SNHLY and CDR2 FYNNEI. The CDR3, as DNA: TGTGCCGGCAATTGGGACGCCTACGAGCAGTACTTC. This sequence encodes CAGNWDAYEQYF.

This clonotype has only a few counts. The genes are TRBV2 and TRBJ1-2; weak D call: TRBD1 (6 bases). Trimming left V 2 bases short and J 4 bases short, with 11 bases between. There are 14 residues in the CDR3. Looked up from germline, CDR1 is SNHLY and CDR2 is FYNNEI. The CDR3 DNA follows: TGTGCCAGCAGTGAATTGGGGGCCGGCTATGGCTACACCTTC. Its protein product is CASSELGAGYGYTF.

V usage is TRBV20-1 and J usage is TRBJ2-3; 7 positions match TRBD2. After removal of 6 bases from V and 0 bases from J, the junction contained 12 bases not matched to a gene. Looked up from germline, CDR1 is DFQATT and CDR2 is SNEGSKA (reference sequence). CDR3 size: 16 residues. CDR3 coding DNA: TGCAGTGCCGAGCCTTTCAGCGGGGCGAGCACAGATACGCAGTATTTT. Translation: CSAEPFSGASTDTQYF.

The chain carries TRBV9 and TRBJ1-1; possibly TRBD1 for D (6 bases). The length of the CDR3 is 14 residues. Looked up from germline, CDR1 is SGDLS and CDR2 is YYNGEE. Trimming shortened V by 0 bases and J by 4 bases, and 10 bases separated the two germline ends. This CDR3 is CASSVATGRTEAFF. The CDR3 DNA is TGTGCCAGCAGCGTAGCTACAGGGCGCACTGAAGCTTTCTTT.

V gene TRBV20-1 combines with J gene TRBJ2-5; TRBD2 agrees at 8 bases. Trimming cost V 3 bases and J 2 bases; bases outside gene matches: 8. This CDR3 spans 15 amino acids. Germline V gives CDR1 DFQATT, CDR2 SNEGSKA (reference sequence). CDR3 loop: CSASPPGGPQETQYF. The CDR3 DNA reads TGCAGTGCTAGCCCGCCGGGGGGGCCTCAAGAGACCCAGTACTTC.

The CDR3 bases are TGTGCCAGCAGTTCCCTCCGACAGGGTCGGCGGACTGAAGCTTTCTTT. It encodes CASSSLRQGRRTEAFF. The V call is TRBV27, the J call TRBJ1-1, with TRBD1 matching over 7 bases. The V and J ends lost 4 bases and 5 bases, in that order; junction bases with no gene match: 13. The V gene's germline CDR1 is MNHEY and CDR2 SMNVEV (reference sequence). The CDR3 runs 16 residues.

The V gene is TRBV7-2, the J gene TRBJ2-4; 9 positions match TRBD1. CDR1 is SGHTA and CDR2 is FQGNSA in the germline V gene. This CDR3 region has 13 residues. V gave up 5 bases and J gave up 13 bases; unmatched junction bases: 9. The CDR3 DNA reads TGTGCCAGCAGCCATGGGACAGGGCGGGAGCAGTACTTC. It translates to CASSHGTGREQYF.

The CDR3, as DNA: TGTGCCATAACAAGTGGGAACAGCTTCTATGGCTACACCTTC. This encodes CAITSGNSFYGYTF. The chain recombines TRBV10-3 with TRBJ1-2; D call uncertain. The length of the CDR3 is 14 residues. Germline CDR1 and CDR2: ENHRY and SYGVKD. Deletions cut 9 bases from V and 4 bases from J, with 18 bases between.

This chain joins TRBV7-8 and TRBJ2-1; D remains unclear. V lost 5 bases and J lost 6, with 20 bases in between. The CDR3 is made up of 16 amino acids. Germline-derived CDR1 and CDR2 are SGHVS and FQNEAQ. The CDR3 region has the DNA TGTGCCAGCAGCGTTTCTCGGTCGACTGGCACCAATGAGCAGTTCTTC. It translates to CASSVSRSTGTNEQFF.

This clonotype was seen a handful of times. V usage is TRBV20-1 and J usage is TRBJ1-2; TRBD1 matches at 11 bases. Germline V lookup: CDR1 DFQATT, CDR2 SNEGSKA (reference sequence). With V trimmed by 3 bases and J by 4 bases, 4 bases remained unmatched. The CDR3 sequence is 14 residues long. CDR3 DNA: TGCAGTGCTAGTGGGACAGGGGGGCCCTATGGCTACACCTTC. Its translation is CSASGTGGPYGYTF.

V is TRBV5-1 and J is TRBJ2-1, with D possibly TRBD2 on 7 matching bases. Germline lookup yields CDR1 SGHRS and CDR2 YFSETQ. V lost 0 bases and J lost 8, with 18 bases in between. The CDR3 runs 16 residues. CDR3 in DNA: TGCGCCAGCAGCTTGGGCGGGGGCAACAGTATTGATGAGCAGTTCTTC. Protein product: CASSLGGGNSIDEQFF. Variable domain in full (rest from reference TRBV5-1 and TRBJ2-1): KAGVTQTPRYLIKTRGQQVTLSCSPISGHRSVSWYQQTPGQGLQFLFEYFSETQRNKGNFPGRFSGRQFSNSRSEMNVSTLELGDSALYLCASSLGGGNSIDEQFFGPGTRLTVL.

V and J are TRBV6-1 and TRBJ2-5; 12 bases align to TRBD2. The CDR3 extends over 15 amino acids. Germline trimming cut 6 bases from V and 5 bases from J; bases unmatched to any gene: 7. Germline loops: CDR1 MNHNS, CDR2 SASEGT. In DNA, the CDR3 is TGTGCCAGCAGGAATCTAGCGGGGGGGCGGGAGACCCAGTACTTC. Protein product: CASRNLAGGRETQYF.

This clonotype was found a few times. The J gene is TRBJ2-5, the V gene TRBV7-8, with unresolved D. CDR1 is SGHVS and CDR2 is FQNEAQ in the germline V gene. V shed 1 base and J shed 2 bases, with 14 bases lying between them. The CDR3 covers 16 residues. CDR3 nucleotides: TGTGCCAGCAGCTTAGTAGTAGGGATCGGTCAAGAGACCCAGTACTTC. Encoded protein: CASSLVVGIGQETQYF.

This chain links TRBV12-3 or TRBV12-4 with TRBJ1-5; D gene ambiguous. The CDR3 runs to 13 residues. V lost 5 bases and J lost 5, with 10 bases in between. CDR3: CASSPLEDQPQHF. As DNA, the CDR3 is TGTGCCAGCAGTCCGTTAGAAGATCAGCCCCAGCATTTT.

This clonotype has only a few counts. The chain recombines TRBV5-1 with TRBJ2-1; D unclear. With 3 bases removed from V and 1 base from J, the gap between germline ends came to 8 bases. Germline V gene data show CDR1 as SGHRS and CDR2 as YFSETQ. This CDR3 is 14 amino acids long. CDR3 DNA: TGCGCCAGCAGCTCAGAAGGGTCCTACAATGAGCAGTTCTTC. Translation: CASSSEGSYNEQFF.

The sample holds a few counts of this clonotype. J is TRBJ1-5 and V is TRBV12-3 or TRBV12-4; D remains unclear. There are 13 residues in the CDR3. Trimming removed 1 base from V and 7 bases from J, with 8 bases in between. The DNA for the CDR3 is TGTGCCAGCAGTTTAGGCAAGGACCAGCCCCAGCATTTT. Its translation: CASSLGKDQPQHF.

The chain carries TRBV3-1 and TRBJ2-5, with 8 bases identical to TRBD1. The CDR3 is 15 amino acids. With V trimmed by 2 bases and J by 4 bases, 6 bases remained unmatched. Per germline, CDR1 LGHDT and CDR2 YNNKEL (reference sequence). The CDR3 loop reads CASSQWQGAGETQYF. In DNA form, the CDR3 reads TGTGCCAGCAGCCAATGGCAGGGGGCTGGAGAGACCCAGTACTTC.

This clonotype was detected a few times. This chain joins TRBV25-1 and TRBJ1-2, with no clear D. The CDR3 runs 18 residues. The germline gives CDR1 MGHDK, CDR2 SYGVNS. V lost 8 bases to trimming and J lost 0 bases, with 25 bases between them. In DNA, the CDR3 is TGTGCCAGCTCCGACCGGAGGGCAAGATTCCCCGCTAACTATGGCTACACCTTC. It yields the protein CASSDRRARFPANYGYTF.

The chain couples TRBV29-1 to TRBJ2-5, with 10 bases aligning to TRBD2. The germline CDR1 and CDR2 sequences are SQVTM and ANQGSEA. The CDR3 has 13 residues. V lost 1 base to trimming and J lost 4 bases; unmatched junction nucleotides: 0. CDR3 residues: CSVEASGGETQYF. The CDR3, as DNA: TGCAGCGTTGAAGCTAGCGGGGGAGAGACCCAGTACTTC.